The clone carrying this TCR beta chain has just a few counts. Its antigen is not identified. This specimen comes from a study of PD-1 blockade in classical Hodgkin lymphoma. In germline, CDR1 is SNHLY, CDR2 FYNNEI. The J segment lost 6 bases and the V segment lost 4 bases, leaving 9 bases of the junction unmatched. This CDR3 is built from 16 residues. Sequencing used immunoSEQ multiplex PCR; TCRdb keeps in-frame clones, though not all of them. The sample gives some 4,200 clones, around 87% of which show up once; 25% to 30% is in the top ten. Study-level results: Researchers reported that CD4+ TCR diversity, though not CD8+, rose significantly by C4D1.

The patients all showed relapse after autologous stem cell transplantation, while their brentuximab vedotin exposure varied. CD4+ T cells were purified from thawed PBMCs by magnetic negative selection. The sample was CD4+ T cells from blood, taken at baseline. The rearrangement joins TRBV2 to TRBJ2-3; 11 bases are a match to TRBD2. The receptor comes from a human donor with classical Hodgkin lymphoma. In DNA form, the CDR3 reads TGTGCCAGCAGTGGCGGTAGCGGGGGGGCTGCTGATACGCAGTATTTT. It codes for CASSGGSGGAADTQYF.